Sequencing of this T cell receptor beta chain was carried out in a study of cytomegalovirus exposure and HLA in healthy donors. Researchers ran the PCR with 60 Vbeta and 13 Jbeta primers. Repertoires were generated with immunoSEQ multiplex PCR, while TCRdb's copy carries only in-frame clones and drops some. The table lists fewer than 200,000 clones, about 82% of them singletons. V lost 7 bases, J lost 4 bases, and 11 bases lay in between. The CDR3 runs 12 residues. Germline lookup yields CDR1 SGDLS and CDR2 YYNGEE. The specimen was PBMCs. The TCR originated in a woman aged 25 to 39 in good health and CMV-seropositive. V and J are TRBV9 and TRBJ1-1; TRBD1 might be the D (6 bases). In DNA form, the CDR3 reads TGTGCCAGCCGGGGGGCCAGCACTGAAGCTTTCTTT. This gives the protein CASRGASTEAFF. Complete variable domain (other parts from reference TRBV9 and TRBJ1-1): DSGVTQTPKHLITATGQRVTLRCSPRSGDLSVYWYQQSLDQGLQFLIQYYNGEERAKGNILERFSAQQFPDLHSELNLSSLELGDSALYFCASRGASTEAFFGQGTRLTVV.